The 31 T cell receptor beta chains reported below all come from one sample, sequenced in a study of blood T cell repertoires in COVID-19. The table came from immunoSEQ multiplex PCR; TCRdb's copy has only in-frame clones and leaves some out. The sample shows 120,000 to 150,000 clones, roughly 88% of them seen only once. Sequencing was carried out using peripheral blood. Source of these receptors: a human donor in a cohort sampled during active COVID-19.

The CDR3 bases are TGTGCCACCAACCTTCAGATTGGCACCGGGGAGCTGTTTTTT. Protein sequence: CATNLQIGTGELFF. J is TRBJ2-2 and V is TRBV15; no clear D gene. This CDR3 is built from 14 residues. Trimming removed 7 bases from V and 4 bases from J, with 13 bases in between. Germline V gives CDR1 LNHNV, CDR2 YYDKDF (reference sequence).

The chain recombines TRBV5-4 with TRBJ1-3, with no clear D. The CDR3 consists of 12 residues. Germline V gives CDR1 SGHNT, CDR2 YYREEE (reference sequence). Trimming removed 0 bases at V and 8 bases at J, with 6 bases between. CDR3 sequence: CASSLDSHTIYF. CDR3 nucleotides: TGTGCCAGCAGCTTGGACAGCCACACCATATATTTT.

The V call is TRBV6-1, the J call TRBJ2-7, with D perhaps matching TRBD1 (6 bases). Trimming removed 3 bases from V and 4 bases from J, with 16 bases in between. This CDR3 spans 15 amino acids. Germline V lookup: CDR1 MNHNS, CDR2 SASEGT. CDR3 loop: CASSDLGDRNYEQYF. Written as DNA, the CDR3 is TGTGCCAGCAGTGACCTCGGAGACAGGAATTACGAGCAGTACTTC.

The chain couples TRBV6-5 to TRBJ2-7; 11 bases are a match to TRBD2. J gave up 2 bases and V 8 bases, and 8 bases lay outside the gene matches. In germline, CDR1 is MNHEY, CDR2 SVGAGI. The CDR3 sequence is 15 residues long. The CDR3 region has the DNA TGTGCCAGCGTGAGCCTAGCGGGGGGCCCCTACGAGCAGTACTTC. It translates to CASVSLAGGPYEQYF.

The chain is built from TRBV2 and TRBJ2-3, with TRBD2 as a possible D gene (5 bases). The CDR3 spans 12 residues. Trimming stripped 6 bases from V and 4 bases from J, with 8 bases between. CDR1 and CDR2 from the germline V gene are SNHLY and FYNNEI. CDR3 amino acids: CASSARADTQYF. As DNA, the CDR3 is TGTGCCAGCAGCGCGAGGGCAGATACGCAGTATTTT.

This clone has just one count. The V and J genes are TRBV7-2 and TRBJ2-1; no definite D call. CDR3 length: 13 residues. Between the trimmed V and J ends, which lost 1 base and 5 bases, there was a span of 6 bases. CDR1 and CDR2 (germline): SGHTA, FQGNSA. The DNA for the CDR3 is TGTGCCAGCAGCTTAGGACTCCACAATGAGCAGTTCTTC. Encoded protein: CASSLGLHNEQFF.

The CDR3 DNA sequence: TGCGCCAGCCAGGCGAACACCGGGGAGCTGTTTTTT. As protein: CASQANTGELFF. The J gene is TRBJ2-2, the V gene TRBV4-3; D gene unclear. The germline V gene has CDR1 LGHNA and CDR2 YSLEER. This CDR3 is 12 amino acids long. V was pared by 8 bases and J by 0 bases, with 4 bases between.

CDR3 DNA: TGTGCCAGCAGCTTATCGCGGGGGTCCTACAATGAGCAGTTCTTC. Encoded protein: CASSLSRGSYNEQFF. The chain uses TRBV7-3 and TRBJ2-1, with 7 bases identical to TRBD2. From germline, CDR1 is SGHTA and CDR2 FQGTGA. V was pared by 2 bases and J by 1 base, with 2 bases of the junction left unmatched. The CDR3 sequence is 15 residues long. The whole variable domain, remainder taken from reference TRBV7-3 and TRBJ2-1, is GAGVSQTPSNKVTEKGKYVELRCDPISGHTALYWYRQSLGQGPEFLIYFQGTGAADDSGLPNDRFFAVRPEGSVSTLKIQRTERGDSAVYLCASSLSRGSYNEQFFGPGTRLTVL.

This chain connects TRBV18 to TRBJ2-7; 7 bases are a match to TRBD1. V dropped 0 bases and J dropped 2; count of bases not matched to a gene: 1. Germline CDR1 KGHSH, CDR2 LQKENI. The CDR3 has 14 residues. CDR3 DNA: TGTGCCAGCTCACCACCCGACAGGGCCTACGAGCAGTACTTC. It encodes CASSPPDRAYEQYF.

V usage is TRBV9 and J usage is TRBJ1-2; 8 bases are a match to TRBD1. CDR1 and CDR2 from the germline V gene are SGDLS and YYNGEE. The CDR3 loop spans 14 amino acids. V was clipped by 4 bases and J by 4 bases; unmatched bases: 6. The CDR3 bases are TGTGCCAGCAGCCCCGGACAGGGAAGCTATGGCTACACCTTC. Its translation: CASSPGQGSYGYTF.

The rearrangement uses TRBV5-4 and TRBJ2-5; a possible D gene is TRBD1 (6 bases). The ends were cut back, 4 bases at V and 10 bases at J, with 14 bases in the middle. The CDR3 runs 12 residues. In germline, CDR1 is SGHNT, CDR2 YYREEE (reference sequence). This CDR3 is CASSRDTLGQYF. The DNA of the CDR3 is TGTGCCAGCAGCAGGGACACTCTAGGCCAGTACTTC.

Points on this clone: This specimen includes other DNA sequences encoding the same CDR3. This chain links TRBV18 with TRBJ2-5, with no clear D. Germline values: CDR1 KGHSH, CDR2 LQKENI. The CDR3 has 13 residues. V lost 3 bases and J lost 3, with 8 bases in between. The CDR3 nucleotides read TGTGCCAGCTCACCCAACCGGGAAGAGACCCAGTACTTC. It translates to CASSPNREETQYF.

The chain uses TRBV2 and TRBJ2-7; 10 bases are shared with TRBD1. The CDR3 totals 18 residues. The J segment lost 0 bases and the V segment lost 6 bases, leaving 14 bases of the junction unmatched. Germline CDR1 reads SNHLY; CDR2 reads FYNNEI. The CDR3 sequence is CASSKGTGETLSSYEQYF. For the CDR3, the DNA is TGTGCCAGCAGCAAGGGGACAGGGGAAACGCTAAGCTCCTACGAGCAGTACTTC.

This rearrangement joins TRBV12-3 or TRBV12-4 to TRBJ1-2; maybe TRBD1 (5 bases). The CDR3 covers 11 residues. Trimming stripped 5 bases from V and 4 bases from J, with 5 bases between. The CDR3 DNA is TGTGCCAGCAGTCAGGGCTATGGCTACACCTTC. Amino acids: CASSQGYGYTF.

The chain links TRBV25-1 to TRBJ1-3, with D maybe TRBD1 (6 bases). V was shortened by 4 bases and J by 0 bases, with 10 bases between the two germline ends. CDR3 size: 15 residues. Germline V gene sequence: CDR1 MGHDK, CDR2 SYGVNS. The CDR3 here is CASSGRQASGNTIYF. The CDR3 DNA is TGTGCCAGCAGTGGGCGACAGGCCTCTGGAAACACCATATATTTT.

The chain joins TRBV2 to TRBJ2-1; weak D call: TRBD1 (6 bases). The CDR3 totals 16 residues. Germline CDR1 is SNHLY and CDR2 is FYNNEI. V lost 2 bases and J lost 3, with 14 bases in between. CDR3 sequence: CASSEMAGVYYNEQFF. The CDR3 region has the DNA TGTGCCAGCAGTGAAATGGCAGGGGTTTACTACAATGAGCAGTTCTTC. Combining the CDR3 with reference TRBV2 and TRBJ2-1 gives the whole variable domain EPEVTQTPSHQVTQMGQEVILRCVPISNHLYFYWYRQILGQKVEFLVSFYNNEISEKSEIFDDQFSVERPDGSNFTLKIRSTKLEDSAMYFCASSEMAGVYYNEQFFGPGTRLTVL.

For the CDR3, the DNA is TGTGCCAGCTCACCACCGGTCTCTCAGGGGCCCGGGGAGACCCAGTACTTC. This codes for CASSPPVSQGPGETQYF. This chain uses TRBV18 with TRBJ2-5, with a possible D match to TRBD1 (6 bases). The CDR3 covers 17 residues. Germline CDR1 reads KGHSH; CDR2 reads LQKENI. Trimming took 0 bases from V and 5 from J, leaving 19 bases between them. Full variable domain (missing parts from reference TRBV18 and TRBJ2-5): NAGVMQNPRHLVRRRGQEARLRCSPMKGHSHVYWYRQLPEEGLKFMVYLQKENIIDESGMPKERFSAEFPKEGPSILRIQQVVRGDSAAYFCASSPPVSQGPGETQYFGPGTRLLVL.

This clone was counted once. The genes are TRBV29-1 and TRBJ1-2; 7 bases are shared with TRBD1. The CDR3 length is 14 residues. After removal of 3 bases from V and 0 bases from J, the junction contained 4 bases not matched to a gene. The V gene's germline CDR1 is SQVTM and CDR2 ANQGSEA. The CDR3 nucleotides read TGCAGCGTTGACCCTAGGGGGCCTAACTATGGCTACACCTTC. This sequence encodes CSVDPRGPNYGYTF.

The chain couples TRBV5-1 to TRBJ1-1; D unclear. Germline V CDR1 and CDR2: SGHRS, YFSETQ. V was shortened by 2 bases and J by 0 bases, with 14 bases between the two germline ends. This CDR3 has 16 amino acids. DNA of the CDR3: TGCGCCAGCAGCTTCCGGGCCTGGGAGATGAACACTGAAGCTTTCTTT. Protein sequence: CASSFRAWEMNTEAFF.

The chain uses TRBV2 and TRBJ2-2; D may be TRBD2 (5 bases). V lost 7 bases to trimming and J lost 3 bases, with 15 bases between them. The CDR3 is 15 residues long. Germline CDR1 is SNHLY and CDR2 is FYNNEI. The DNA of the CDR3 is TGTGCCAGCACCCTAGGAGAGGGTTACACCGGGGAGCTGTTTTTT. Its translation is CASTLGEGYTGELFF. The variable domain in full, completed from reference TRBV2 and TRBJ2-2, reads EPEVTQTPSHQVTQMGQEVILRCVPISNHLYFYWYRQILGQKVEFLVSFYNNEISEKSEIFDDQFSVERPDGSNFTLKIRSTKLEDSAMYFCASTLGEGYTGELFFGEGSRLTVL.

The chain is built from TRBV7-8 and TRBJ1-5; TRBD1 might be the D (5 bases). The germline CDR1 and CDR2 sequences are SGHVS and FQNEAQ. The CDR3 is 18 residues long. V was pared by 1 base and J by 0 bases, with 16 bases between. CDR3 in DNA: TGTGCCAGCAGCTTAGAACCTAGAAGGGGTTATAGCAATCAGCCCCAGCATTTT. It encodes CASSLEPRRGYSNQPQHF. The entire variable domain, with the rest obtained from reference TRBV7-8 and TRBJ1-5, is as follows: GAGVSQSPRYKVAKRGQDVALRCDPISGHVSLFWYQQALGQGPEFLTYFQNEAQLDKSGLPSDRFFAERPEGSVSTLKIQRTQQEDSAVYLCASSLEPRRGYSNQPQHFGDGTRLSIL.

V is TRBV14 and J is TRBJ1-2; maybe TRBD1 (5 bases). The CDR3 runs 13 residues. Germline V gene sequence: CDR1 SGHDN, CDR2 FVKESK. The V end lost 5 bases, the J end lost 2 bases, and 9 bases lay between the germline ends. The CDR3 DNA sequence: TGTGCCAGCAGCAAGGGACTAAACTATGGCTACACCTTC. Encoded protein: CASSKGLNYGYTF.

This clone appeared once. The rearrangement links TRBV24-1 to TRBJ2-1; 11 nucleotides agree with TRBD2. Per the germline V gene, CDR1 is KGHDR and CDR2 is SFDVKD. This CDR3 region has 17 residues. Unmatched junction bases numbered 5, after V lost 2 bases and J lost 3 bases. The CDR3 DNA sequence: TGTGCCACCAGTGATTCGACTAGCGGGACTAACTACAATGAGCAGTTCTTC. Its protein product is CATSDSTSGTNYNEQFF.

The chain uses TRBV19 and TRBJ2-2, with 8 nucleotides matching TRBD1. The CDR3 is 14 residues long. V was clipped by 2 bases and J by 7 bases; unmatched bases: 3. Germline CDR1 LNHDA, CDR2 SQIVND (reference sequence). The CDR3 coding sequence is TGTGCCAGTAGTATAACAGGGGGAAACGGGGAGCTGTTTTTT. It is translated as CASSITGGNGELFF. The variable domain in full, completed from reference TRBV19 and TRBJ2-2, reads DGGITQSPKYLFRKEGQNVTLSCEQNLNHDAMYWYRQDPGQGLRLIYYSQIVNDFQKGDIAEGYSVSREKKESFPLTVTSAQKNPTAFYLCASSITGGNGELFFGEGSRLTVL.

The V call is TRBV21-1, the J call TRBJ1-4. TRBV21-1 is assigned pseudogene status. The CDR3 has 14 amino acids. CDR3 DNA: TGTGCCAGCTCTCTATCGGCGGGCAAGGAAAAACTGTTTTTT. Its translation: CASSLSAGKEKLFF.

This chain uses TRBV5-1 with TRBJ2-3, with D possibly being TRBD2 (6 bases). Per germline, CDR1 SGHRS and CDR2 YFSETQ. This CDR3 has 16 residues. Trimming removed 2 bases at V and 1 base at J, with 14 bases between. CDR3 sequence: CASSFYPREGTDTQYF. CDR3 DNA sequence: TGCGCCAGCAGCTTCTACCCCAGGGAGGGCACAGATACGCAGTATTTT. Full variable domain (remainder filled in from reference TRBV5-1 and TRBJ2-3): KAGVTQTPRYLIKTRGQQVTLSCSPISGHRSVSWYQQTPGQGLQFLFEYFSETQRNKGNFPGRFSGRQFSNSRSEMNVSTLELGDSALYLCASSFYPREGTDTQYFGPGTRLTVL.

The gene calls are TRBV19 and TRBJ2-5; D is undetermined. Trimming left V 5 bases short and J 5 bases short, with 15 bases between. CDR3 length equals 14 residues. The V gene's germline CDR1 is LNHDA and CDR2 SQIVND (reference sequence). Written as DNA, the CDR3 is TGTGCCAGTAGTTTTCATAATACATTGGAGACCCAGTACTTC. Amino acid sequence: CASSFHNTLETQYF.

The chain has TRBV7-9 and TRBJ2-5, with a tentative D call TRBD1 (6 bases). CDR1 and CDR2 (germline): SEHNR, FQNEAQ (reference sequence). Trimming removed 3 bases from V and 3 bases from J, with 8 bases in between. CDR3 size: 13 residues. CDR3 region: CASSFYREETQYF. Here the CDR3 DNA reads TGTGCCAGCAGCTTTTACAGGGAAGAGACCCAGTACTTC.

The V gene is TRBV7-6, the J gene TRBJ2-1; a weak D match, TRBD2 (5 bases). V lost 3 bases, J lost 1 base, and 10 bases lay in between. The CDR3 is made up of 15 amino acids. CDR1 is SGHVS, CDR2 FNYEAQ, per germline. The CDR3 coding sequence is TGTGCCAGCAGCTTGGTGGACTCGTCCTACAATGAGCAGTTCTTC. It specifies CASSLVDSSYNEQFF. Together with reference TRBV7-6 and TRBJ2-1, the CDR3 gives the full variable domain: GAGVSQSPRYKVTKRGQDVALRCDPISGHVSLYWYRQALGQGPEFLTYFNYEAQQDKSGLPNDRFSAERPEGSISTLTIQRTEQRDSAMYRCASSLVDSSYNEQFFGPGTRLTVL.

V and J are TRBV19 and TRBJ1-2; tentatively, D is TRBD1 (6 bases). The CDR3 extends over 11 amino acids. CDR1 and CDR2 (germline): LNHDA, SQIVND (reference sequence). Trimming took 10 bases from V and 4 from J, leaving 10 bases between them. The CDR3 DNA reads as TGTGCCACTACAGGGACCTATGGCTACACCTTC. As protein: CATTGTYGYTF.

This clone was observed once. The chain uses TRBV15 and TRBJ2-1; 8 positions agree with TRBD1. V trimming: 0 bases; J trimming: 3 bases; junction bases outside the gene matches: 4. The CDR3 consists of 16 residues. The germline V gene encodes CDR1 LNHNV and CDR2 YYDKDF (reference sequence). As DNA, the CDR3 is TGTGCCACCAGCAGAGATAACAGGGGGGACTACAATGAGCAGTTCTTC. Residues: CATSRDNRGDYNEQFF.